This T cell receptor beta chain comes out of a study of CD8+ T cells in alopecia areata. Study-level findings and limits: Tofacitinib significantly lowered scalp clonality and expanded CD8+ clones among the top 100. Compared with normal scalp, lesional scalp had higher clonality and more expanded CD8+ clones.

Stated treatment: oral pan-JAK inhibitor, 5-10 mg twice daily. Both peripheral blood and punch biopsies of lesional scalp skin were obtained from patients who had alopecia areata. Extraction and reverse transcription of RNA yielded cDNA as the sequencing template. The assay was immunoSEQ multiplex PCR, and TCRdb's table has in-frame clones only and misses some. The data hold roughly 190,000 clones, with 50% to 60% observed a single time. Comment on this clone: Its target is unknown.

Germline V gives CDR1 SGHAT, CDR2 FQNNGV. The V end was cut by 2 bases, the J end by 6 bases, with 2 bases between. The CDR3 loop spans 12 amino acids. The sample in question was CD4+ T cells sorted from blood, obtained at week 4, from a patient treated with tofacitinib. The chain couples TRBV11-2 to TRBJ1-6; D gene unclear. The clonotype originates from a human donor with alopecia areata. CDR3 sequence reads: CASSLTNSPLHF. The CDR3, as DNA: TGTGCCAGCAGCTTAACTAATTCACCCCTCCACTTT.